This TCR beta chain was captured by sequencing in a study of human T cells and chemical hapten exposure. Overall study context: There were per-sample TCR yield variations, arising mainly from small pooled library volume differences.

Each CDR3 protein is one row after TCRdb ran MiXCR on the RACE reads. The sample includes some 97,000 distinct CDR3 sequences, about 28% of them seen just once. CDR1 SGHTA and CDR2 FQGNSA come from the germline V gene. V was shortened by 1 base and J by 1 base, with 10 bases between the two germline ends. The CDR3 totals 15 residues. Time point described: patch test 3, about 24 weeks after DPC sensitization. Indicated treatment: therapeutic diphenylcyclopropenone sensitization with weekly scalp DPC. Regarding this clonotype: What it recognizes is unknown.

Overall study results and limits: Patch test score rose with PT1 expanded TCRs, significant at 8, 16, 32, not 4. Large CDR3 similarity clusters arose significantly more often from expanded TCRs than from controls.

This clonotype originated in a middle-aged man with alopecia areata. Some clones in this sample may be carry-over from other donors' samples. The V gene is TRBV7-2, the J gene TRBJ2-5; D perhaps matches TRBD1 (6 bases). The sequencing used whole blood, collected in connection with sensitization to the hapten diphenylcyclopropenone (DPC). CDR3 sequence reads: CASSLGTAVQETQYF. The CDR3 bases are TGTGCCAGCAGCTTAGGGACAGCCGTCCAAGAGACCCAGTACTTC.